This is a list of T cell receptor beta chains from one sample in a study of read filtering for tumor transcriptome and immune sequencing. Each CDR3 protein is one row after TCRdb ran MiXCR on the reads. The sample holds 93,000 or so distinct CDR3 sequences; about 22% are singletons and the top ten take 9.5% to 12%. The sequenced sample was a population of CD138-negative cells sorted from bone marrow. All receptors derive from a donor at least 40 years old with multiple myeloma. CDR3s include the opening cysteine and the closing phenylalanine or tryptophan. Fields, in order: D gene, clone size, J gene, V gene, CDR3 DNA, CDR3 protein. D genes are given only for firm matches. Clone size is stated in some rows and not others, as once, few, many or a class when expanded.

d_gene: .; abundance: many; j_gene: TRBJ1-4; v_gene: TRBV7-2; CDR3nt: TGTGCCAGCAGCCTCCCCCCAACTAATGAAAAACTGTTTTTT; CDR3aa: CASSLPPTNEKLFF
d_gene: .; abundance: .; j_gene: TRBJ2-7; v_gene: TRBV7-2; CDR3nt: TGTGCCAGCAGCGCGCTCCTCTCCGGACAGAAGAACTACGAGCAGTACTTC; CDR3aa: CASSALLSGQKNYEQYF
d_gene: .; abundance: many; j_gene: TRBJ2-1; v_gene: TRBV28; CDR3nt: TGTGCCAGCAGTGTGAACTACAATGAGCAGTTCTTC; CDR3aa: CASSVNYNEQFF
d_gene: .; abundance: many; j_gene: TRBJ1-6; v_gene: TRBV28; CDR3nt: TGTGCCAGCAGTTCGGGACTGACACCCCTCCACTTT; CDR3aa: CASSSGLTPLHF
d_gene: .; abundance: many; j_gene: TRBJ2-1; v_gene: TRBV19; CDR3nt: TGTGCCAGTAGTATCGGGGACCTCTTCTCCAATGAGCAGTTCTTC; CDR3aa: CASSIGDLFSNEQFF
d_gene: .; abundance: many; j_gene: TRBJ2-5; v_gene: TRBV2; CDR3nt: TGTGCCAGCACCATCCAACAGGGAGGAGAGACCCAGTACTTC; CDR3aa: CASTIQQGGETQYF
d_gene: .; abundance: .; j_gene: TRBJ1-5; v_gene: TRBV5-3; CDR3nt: TGTGCCAGAAGCGGGGGGGGATGTAGAAGCAATCAGCCCCAGCATTTT; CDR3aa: CARSGGGCRSNQPQHF
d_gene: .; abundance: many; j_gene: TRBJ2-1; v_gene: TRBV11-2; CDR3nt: TGTGCCAGCAGCCTGGTGGGGGGCTCTGAGCAGTTCTTC; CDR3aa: CASSLVGGSEQFF
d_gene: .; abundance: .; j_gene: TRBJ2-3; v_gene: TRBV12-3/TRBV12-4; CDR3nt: TGTGCCAGCAGCTTAGTGACAGGGAGGTCAGGTACGCAGTATTTT; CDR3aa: CASSLVTGRSGTQYF
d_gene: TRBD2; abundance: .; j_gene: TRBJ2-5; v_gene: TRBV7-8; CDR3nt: TGTGCCAGCAGCTTAGCGGGGACTAGCGCCCGTGGGACCCAGTACTTC; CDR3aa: CASSLAGTSARGTQYF
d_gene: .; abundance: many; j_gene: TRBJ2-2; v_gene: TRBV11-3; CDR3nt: TGTGCCAGCAGCTTAGGCGTGAGCGGGGAGCTGTTTTTT; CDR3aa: CASSLGVSGELFF
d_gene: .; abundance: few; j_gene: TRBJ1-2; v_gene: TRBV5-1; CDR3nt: TGCGCCAGCAGCTTGGACCTAGACTCCGCCACCTTC; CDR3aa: CASSLDLDSATF
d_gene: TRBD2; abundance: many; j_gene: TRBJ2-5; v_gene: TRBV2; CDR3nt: TGTGCCAGCAGCGAAACTAGCGGGTCGGAGACCCAGTACTTC; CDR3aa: CASSETSGSETQYF
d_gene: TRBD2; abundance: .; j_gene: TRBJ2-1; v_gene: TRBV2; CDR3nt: TGTGCCAGTAGGACTAGCGGGGTCTACAATGAGCAGTTCTTC; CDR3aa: CASRTSGVYNEQFF
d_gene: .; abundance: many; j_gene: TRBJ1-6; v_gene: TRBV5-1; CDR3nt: TGCGCCAGCAGCTTGGGGCAGCCGAATTCACCCCTCCACTTT; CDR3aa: CASSLGQPNSPLHF
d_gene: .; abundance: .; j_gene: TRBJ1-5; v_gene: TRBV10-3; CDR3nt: TGTGCCATCAGTGAGTCGAAAGGGGCGAGGGGCAGTCAGCCCCAGCATTTT; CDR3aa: CAISESKGARGSQPQHF
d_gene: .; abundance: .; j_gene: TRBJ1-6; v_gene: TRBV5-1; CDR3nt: TGCGCCAGCAGCTCACCGGCCCAGGGCGCCGTATCAGCGGAGCCCCTCCACTTT; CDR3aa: CASSSPAQGAVSAEPLHF
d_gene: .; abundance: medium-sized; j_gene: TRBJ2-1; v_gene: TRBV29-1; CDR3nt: TGCAGCGTTGGGTCTGGGAGGGGGTGGTCCTACAATGAGCAGTTCTTC; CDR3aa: CSVGSGRGWSYNEQFF
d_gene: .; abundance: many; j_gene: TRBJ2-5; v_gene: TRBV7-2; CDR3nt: TGTGCCAGCAGCTTGTCCGGGAGACAAGAGACCCAGTACTTC; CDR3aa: CASSLSGRQETQYF
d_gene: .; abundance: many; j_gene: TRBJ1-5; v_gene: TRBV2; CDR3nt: TGTGCCATAACTGACACGGCTAATCAGCCCCAGCATTTT; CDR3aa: CAITDTANQPQHF
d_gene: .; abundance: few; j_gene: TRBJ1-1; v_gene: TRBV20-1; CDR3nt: TGCAGTGCTAGGACGAGGCAGGCGTCGGCTGAAGCTTTCTTT; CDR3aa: CSARTRQASAEAFF